The entry below gives a single TCR beta chain sequence along with its context. V lost 7 bases and J lost 8; bases outside the gene matches: 7. CDR1 is SQVTM and CDR2 is ANQGSEA in the germline V gene. The CDR3 contains 11 residues. These data come from a study of early T cells in non-severe SARS-CoV-2 infection. TCRdb re-called the 5' RACE reads through MiXCR, storing one row per CDR3 protein. Of under 75,000 distinct CDR3 sequences listed, about an eighth are singletons. The chain uses TRBV29-1 and TRBJ1-2; 7 bases are shared with TRBD1. The sequenced sample was whole blood. The sequence derives from an adult who was a healthcare worker with PCR-confirmed SARS-CoV-2 infection or an uninfected control (not recorded which). CDR3: CSAQGVGGYTF. CDR3 bases: TGCAGCGCCCAGGGGGTTGGGGGCTACACCTTC.